This passage covers 17 T cell receptor beta chains from one sample sequenced in a study of Ad26.COV2.S vaccination and SARS-CoV-2 variants. Assay used: immunoSEQ multiplex PCR; TCRdb lists only in-frame clones, some missing. The sample holds nearly 400,000 clones, around 89% seen once. Treatment given: some 20 received Ad26.COV2.S at low or high dose, single or two shots; 5 received placebo; per-sample allocation not given. Samples were taken on day 63 after the first vaccine or placebo injection. The sequences come from peripheral blood, collected in a trial of Ad26.COV2.S vaccine versus placebo. These receptors all stem from a person between 18 and 59 years old who received the Ad26.COV2.S COVID-19 vaccine or a placebo.

The chain employs TRBV10-3 and TRBJ1-1; weak D call: TRBD1 (6 bases). The V end was cut by 3 bases, the J end by 3 bases, with 14 bases between. The CDR3 is 15 amino acids. Per the germline V gene, CDR1 is ENHRY and CDR2 is SYGVKD. CDR3 nucleotides: TGTGCCATCAGTGATGGGGAGGGGGTTGACACTGAAGCTTTCTTT. As protein: CAISDGEGVDTEAFF.

This sequence joins TRBV11-2 and TRBJ2-3; tentatively, D is TRBD2 (5 bases). The V gene lost 5 bases and the J gene lost 1 base, with 10 bases spanning the gap. The CDR3 sequence is 14 residues long. From germline, CDR1 is SGHAT and CDR2 FQNNGV. In nucleotides, the CDR3 is TGTGCCAGCAGCCCAAGGCGGGGCACAGATACGCAGTATTTT. It specifies CASSPRRGTDTQYF.

The rearrangement links TRBV6-2 or TRBV6-3 to TRBJ2-1; TRBD1 is a possible D gene (6 bases). The germline V and J ends were trimmed by 2 bases and 9 bases, with 8 bases remaining between them. Germline-derived CDR1 and CDR2 are MNHEY and SVGEGT. The CDR3 spans 12 residues. CDR3 protein: CASSYPRGEQFF. As DNA, the CDR3 is TGTGCCAGCAGTTACCCCAGGGGTGAGCAGTTCTTC.

V gene TRBV5-1 combines with J gene TRBJ2-7, with D perhaps assigned TRBD1 or TRBD2 (6 bases each). In germline, CDR1 is SGHRS, CDR2 YFSETQ. The CDR3 loop spans 15 amino acids. Trimming stripped 4 bases from V and 5 bases from J, with 19 bases between. CDR3 DNA: TGCGCCAGCAGCCAAGATGGGGGGCAATCGGACGAGCAGTACTTC. It codes for CASSQDGGQSDEQYF.

The CDR3 loop reads CASSESTGSYGYTF. The CDR3 coding sequence is TGTGCCAGCAGTGAAAGCACCGGAAGCTATGGCTACACCTTC. This chain connects TRBV6-1 to TRBJ1-2; D remains ambiguous. CDR1 and CDR2 (germline): MNHNS, SASEGT. Trimming took off 2 bases at V and 4 bases at J, with 11 bases between the two ends. The CDR3 is 14 residues long.

This clone was observed once. V gene TRBV12-5 combines with J gene TRBJ2-2; D may be TRBD2 (6 bases). This CDR3 is built from 15 residues. V lost 3 bases and J lost 5, with 13 bases in between. Looked up from germline, CDR1 is LGHNT and CDR2 is FRNRAP. The DNA for the CDR3 is TGTGCTAGTGGTTTTGGGCTAGCGTGGACCGGGGAGCTGTTTTTT. Translation gives CASGFGLAWTGELFF.

This clone was seen a single time. The chain recombines TRBV27 with TRBJ1-2; 7 positions match TRBD1. CDR1 and CDR2 (germline): MNHEY, SMNVEV (reference sequence). V was clipped by 5 bases and J by 4 bases; unmatched bases: 4. The CDR3 sequence is 13 residues long. As DNA, the CDR3 is TGTGCCAGCAGTACAGGGGATGGCTATGGCTACACCTTC. Translated: CASSTGDGYGYTF.

This chain connects TRBV14 to TRBJ2-6; D remains ambiguous. V shed 1 base and J shed 1 base, with 11 bases lying between them. The CDR3 sequence is 17 residues long. Germline V gene data show CDR1 as SGHDN and CDR2 as FVKESK. DNA for the CDR3: TGTGCCAGCAGCCAAGTCGGCGGCAGTTCTGGGGCCAACGTCCTGACTTTC. Translation gives CASSQVGGSSGANVLTF.

This clone was recorded once. This sample includes further DNA sequences coding for the same CDR3. V and J are TRBV5-1 and TRBJ2-7, with D possibly being TRBD2 (5 bases). The ends were cut back, 2 bases at V and 3 bases at J, with 12 bases in the middle. CDR1 and CDR2 (germline): SGHRS, YFSETQ. CDR3 length equals 14 residues. CDR3 protein: CASSFGSGGYEQYF. In DNA, the CDR3 is TGCGCCAGCAGCTTTGGGTCCGGAGGCTACGAGCAGTACTTC.

This sequence joins TRBV18 and TRBJ2-3; no clear D gene. Germline V CDR1 and CDR2: KGHSH, LQKENI. The length of the CDR3 is 13 residues. Trimming took off 2 bases at V and 1 base at J, with 4 bases between the two ends. For the CDR3, the DNA is TGTGCCAGCTCACCAGGGGGCACAGATACGCAGTATTTT. Protein sequence: CASSPGGTDTQYF. The variable domain in full, with the rest retrieved from reference TRBV18 and TRBJ2-3, is NAGVMQNPRHLVRRRGQEARLRCSPMKGHSHVYWYRQLPEEGLKFMVYLQKENIIDESGMPKERFSAEFPKEGPSILRIQQVVRGDSAAYFCASSPGGTDTQYFGPGTRLTVL.

The CDR3 coding sequence is TGTGCTAGTGGTTTGTCGAGGGTTACAGATACGCAGTATTTT. This codes for CASGLSRVTDTQYF. The V gene is TRBV12-5, the J gene TRBJ2-3, with D tentatively TRBD2 (5 bases). V lost 2 bases to trimming and J lost 3 bases, with 9 bases between them. Looked up from germline, CDR1 is LGHNT and CDR2 is FRNRAP. This CDR3 is built from 14 residues.

J is TRBJ1-5 and V is TRBV7-2; maybe TRBD1 (6 bases). CDR1 and CDR2 (germline): SGHTA, FQGNSA. This CDR3 spans 13 amino acids. V shed 4 bases and J shed 3 bases, with 7 bases lying between them. CDR3 sequence reads: CASSWTANQPQHF. The CDR3 DNA sequence: TGTGCCAGCAGCTGGACAGCCAATCAGCCCCAGCATTTT. Filled out from reference TRBV7-2 and TRBJ1-5, the complete variable domain reads GAGVSQSPSNKVTEKGKDVELRCDPISGHTALYWYRQSLGQGLEFLIYFQGNSAPDKSGLPSDRFSAERTGGSVSTLTIQRTQQEDSAVYLCASSWTANQPQHFGDGTRLSIL.

The chain couples TRBV18 to TRBJ2-2; D is possibly TRBD1 (5 bases). In germline, CDR1 is KGHSH, CDR2 LQKENI. With 3 bases removed from V and 6 bases from J, the gap between germline ends came to 14 bases. The CDR3 totals 15 residues. CDR3: CASSPAKGSAGELFF. For the CDR3, the DNA is TGTGCCAGCTCACCGGCCAAGGGGTCCGCCGGGGAGCTGTTTTTT. The variable domain in full, with the rest retrieved from reference TRBV18 and TRBJ2-2, is NAGVMQNPRHLVRRRGQEARLRCSPMKGHSHVYWYRQLPEEGLKFMVYLQKENIIDESGMPKERFSAEFPKEGPSILRIQQVVRGDSAAYFCASSPAKGSAGELFFGEGSRLTVL.

The chain has TRBV24-1 and TRBJ2-1; 7 nucleotides align to TRBD2. Germline assignment: CDR1 KGHDR and CDR2 SFDVKD. CDR3 size: 19 residues. The ends lost 0 bases at V and 2 bases at J; junction bases unmatched: 12. This CDR3 is CATSDLPPASGKTYNEQFF. CDR3 DNA: TGTGCCACCAGTGATTTGCCCCCCGCTAGCGGCAAGACCTACAATGAGCAGTTCTTC.

The chain employs TRBV3-1 (or the pseudogene TRBV3-2) and TRBJ2-4; no clear D gene. V was clipped by 0 bases and J by 3 bases, with 3 bases between them. The germline V gene has CDR1 LGHDT and CDR2 YNNKEL (reference sequence). The CDR3 runs 13 residues. The CDR3 loop reads CASSQELKNIQYF. The DNA for the CDR3 is TGTGCCAGCAGCCAAGAACTCAAAAACATTCAGTACTTC.

The gene calls are TRBV30 and TRBJ2-4, with TRBD1 matching 8 bases. There are 11 residues in the CDR3. Germline loops: CDR1 GTSNPN, CDR2 SVGIG (reference sequence). V lost 1 base and J lost 10; bases outside the gene matches: 0. Written as DNA, the CDR3 is TGTGCCTGGAGTGACAGGGGGATTCAGTACTTC. Translating it yields CAWSDRGIQYF.

The chain combines TRBV10-3 with TRBJ1-3; 9 positions agree with TRBD1. The CDR3 consists of 15 residues. Germline V CDR1 and CDR2: ENHRY, SYGVKD. V dropped 7 bases and J dropped 3; count of bases not matched to a gene: 7. The CDR3 nucleotides are TGTGCCATCACCACAGGGGGCGAATATGGAAACACCATATATTTT. It is translated as CAITTGGEYGNTIYF.